This TCR beta chain emerged from a study of cytomegalovirus exposure and HLA in healthy donors. As for the study in general: Of approximately 400 genotyped donors, more than 70% clustered with self-reported Caucasian donors.

Trimming removed 3 bases at V and 3 bases at J, with 8 bases between. This CDR3 spans 13 amino acids. CDR1 is MNHEY, CDR2 SMNVEV, per germline (reference sequence). Study-wide results and limits: In a later analysis, several top co-occurrence clusters appeared linked to parvovirus B19, influenza, CMV and Epstein-Barr virus.

A remark on this clone: Its antigen remains unidentified.

A multiplex PCR was run with 60 Vbeta primers and 13 Jbeta primers. Profiling relied on immunoSEQ multiplex PCR, and the TCRdb table lists in-frame clones only, not all of them. The sample records 150,000 to 200,000 clones, approximately 80% being singletons. Healthy bone marrow donors supplied every sample. This receptor was identified in a woman younger than 45 in good health and CMV-seronegative. The gene calls are TRBV27 and TRBJ1-1, with D perhaps TRBD1 (5 bases). The sequenced sample consisted of PBMCs. CDR3 coding DNA: TGTGCCAGCAGTTTGGGGGGGGACACTGAAGCTTTCTTT. Amino acid sequence: CASSLGGDTEAFF.